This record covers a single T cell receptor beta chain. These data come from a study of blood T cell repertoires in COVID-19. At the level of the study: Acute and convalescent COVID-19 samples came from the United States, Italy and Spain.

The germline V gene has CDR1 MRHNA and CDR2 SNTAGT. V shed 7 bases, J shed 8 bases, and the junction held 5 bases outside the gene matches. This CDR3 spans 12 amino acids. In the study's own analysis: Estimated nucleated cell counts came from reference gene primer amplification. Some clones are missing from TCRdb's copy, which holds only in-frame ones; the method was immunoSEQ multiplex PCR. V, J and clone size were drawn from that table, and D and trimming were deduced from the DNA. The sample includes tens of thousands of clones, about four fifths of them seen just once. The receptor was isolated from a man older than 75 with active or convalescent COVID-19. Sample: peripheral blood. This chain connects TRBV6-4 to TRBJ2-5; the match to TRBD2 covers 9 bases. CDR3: CASISGSSTQYF. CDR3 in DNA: TGTGCCAGCATTAGCGGGAGCAGCACCCAGTACTTC.